The source of this TCR beta chain is a study of CD8+ T cells in alopecia areata. As regards this clone: Its antigen is as yet unknown.

Treatment denoted: oral pan-JAK inhibitor, 5-10 mg twice daily. PBMCs yielded sorted CD4+ and CD8+ T cells. Notes on the study in general: Elevated clonality characterized lesional scalp relative to normal scalp, particularly in alopecia totalis/universalis. There was only one nonresponder, so it was unclear how baseline CD8+ expansion relates to response. Many expanded lesional clones persisted in scalp and blood during tofacitinib treatment.

The CDR3 totals 13 residues. V was trimmed by 5 bases and J by 7 bases, leaving 11 bases between them. Germline loops: CDR1 MNHEY, CDR2 SVGAGI. The sequencing template was cDNA reverse transcribed from extracted RNA. Data came from immunoSEQ multiplex PCR; TCRdb stores just in-frame clones and leaves some out. Here the sample spans over 100,000 clones, 53% being singletons. Sequenced material: CD4+ T cells sorted from blood, taken at week 4, from a patient treated with tofacitinib. The chain combines TRBV6-5 with TRBJ2-2; D not certain. The origin of this receptor is a human donor with alopecia areata. Here the CDR3 reads CASSRSKVGELFF. The DNA of the CDR3 is TGTGCCAGCAGTAGGAGTAAGGTCGGGGAGCTGTTTTTT.